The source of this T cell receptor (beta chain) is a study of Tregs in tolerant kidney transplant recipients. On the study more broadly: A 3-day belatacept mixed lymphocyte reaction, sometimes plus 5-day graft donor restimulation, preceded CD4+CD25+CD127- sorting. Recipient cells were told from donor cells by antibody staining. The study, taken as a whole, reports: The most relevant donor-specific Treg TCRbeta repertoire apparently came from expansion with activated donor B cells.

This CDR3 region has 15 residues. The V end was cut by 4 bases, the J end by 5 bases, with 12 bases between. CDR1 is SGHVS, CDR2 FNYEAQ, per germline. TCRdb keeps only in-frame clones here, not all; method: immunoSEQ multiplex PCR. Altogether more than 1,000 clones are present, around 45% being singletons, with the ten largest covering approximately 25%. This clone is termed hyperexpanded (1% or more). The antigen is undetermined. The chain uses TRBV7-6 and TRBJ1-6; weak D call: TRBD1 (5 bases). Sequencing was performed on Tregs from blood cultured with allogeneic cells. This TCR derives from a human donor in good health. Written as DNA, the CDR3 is TGTGCCAGCAGCTCCCAGGGCGTGGATAATTCACCCCTCCACTTT. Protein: CASSSQGVDNSPLHF.